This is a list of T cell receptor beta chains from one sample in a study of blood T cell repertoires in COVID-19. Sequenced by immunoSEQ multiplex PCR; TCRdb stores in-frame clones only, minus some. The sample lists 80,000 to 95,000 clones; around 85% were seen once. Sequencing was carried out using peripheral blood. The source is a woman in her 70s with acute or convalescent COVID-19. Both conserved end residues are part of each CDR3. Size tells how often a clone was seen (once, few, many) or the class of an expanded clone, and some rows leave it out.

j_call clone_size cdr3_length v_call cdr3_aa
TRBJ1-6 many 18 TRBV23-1 CASGLRSMRRSYNSPLHF
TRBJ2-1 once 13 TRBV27 CASSLSVENEQFF
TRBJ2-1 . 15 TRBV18 CASSPPRTGDNEQFF
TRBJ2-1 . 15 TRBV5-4 CASSLNAGVVNEQFF
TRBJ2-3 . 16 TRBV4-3 CASSPLAGGFTDTQYF
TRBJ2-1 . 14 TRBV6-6 CASMWWGDYNEQFF
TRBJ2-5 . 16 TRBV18 CASSFGEGGQAETQYF
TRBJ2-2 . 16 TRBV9 CASSVGDTRGNGELFF
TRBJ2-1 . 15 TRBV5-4 CASSHGQGFVNEQFF
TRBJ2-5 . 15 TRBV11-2 CASSLGRGIQETQYF
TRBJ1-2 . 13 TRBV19 CASSNTGVNGYTF
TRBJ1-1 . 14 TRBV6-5 CASSPLVGGSEAFF
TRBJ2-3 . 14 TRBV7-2 CASSWQRGTDTQYF
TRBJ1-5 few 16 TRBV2 CASSVSGKGSNQPQHF
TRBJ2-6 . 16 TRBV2 CARTDRSDSGANVLTF
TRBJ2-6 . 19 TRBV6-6 CASRRFASGRVSGANVLTF
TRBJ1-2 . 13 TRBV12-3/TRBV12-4 CASTTGQGRGYTF
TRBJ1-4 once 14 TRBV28 CASSSGPTNEKLFF
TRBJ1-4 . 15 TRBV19 CASSALQGGNEKLFF
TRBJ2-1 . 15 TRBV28 CASSFLIPSRGEQFF
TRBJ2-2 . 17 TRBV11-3 CASSSPVRDRGDGELFF
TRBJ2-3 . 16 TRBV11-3 CASSRTMTSGRVAQYF
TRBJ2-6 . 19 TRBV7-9 CASSLVGRGRVSGANVLTF
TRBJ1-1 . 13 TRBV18 CASSPLPPTEAFF